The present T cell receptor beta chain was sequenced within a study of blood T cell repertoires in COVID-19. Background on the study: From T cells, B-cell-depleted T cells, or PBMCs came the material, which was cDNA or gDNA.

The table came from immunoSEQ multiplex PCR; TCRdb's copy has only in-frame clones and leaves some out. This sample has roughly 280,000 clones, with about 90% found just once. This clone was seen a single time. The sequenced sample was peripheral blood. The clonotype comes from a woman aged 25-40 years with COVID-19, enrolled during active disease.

The CDR3, as DNA: TGTGCCAGCAGCTTAGATGGCAGTCGGAGCTCCTACGAGCAGTACTTC. This codes for CASSLDGSRSSYEQYF. The chain carries TRBV7-8 and TRBJ2-7, with unresolved D. The germline V gene encodes CDR1 SGHVS and CDR2 FQNEAQ. The V gene lost 1 base and the J gene lost 0 bases, with 13 bases spanning the gap. This CDR3 contains 16 residues.